This T cell receptor (beta chain) appears in the sequencing data of a study of shared clonotypes between healthy human individuals. CDR1 is LNHDA, CDR2 SQIVND, per germline (reference sequence). V lost 9 bases, J lost 2 bases, and 8 bases lay in between. This CDR3 spans 12 amino acids. In replicate PCRs of unsorted PBMC, about 0.3 ug DNA, around 33,000 T cell genomes, was used. Data came from immunoSEQ multiplex PCR; TCRdb stores just in-frame clones and leaves some out. The sample records 550,000 to 600,000 clones, around 77% being singletons. The TCR was taken from a woman between 35 and 50 years old in good health. Some clones in this sample may be carry-over from other donors' samples. The gene calls are TRBV19 and TRBJ1-5; TRBD1 might be the D (6 bases). Specimen: PBMCs. The CDR3 DNA is TGTGCCAGCCGACAGGGCAATCAGCCCCAGCATTTT. As protein: CASRQGNQPQHF.